This T cell receptor (beta chain) stems from a study of beta chain features in type 1 diabetes. Sorting based on CD45RO/CCR7/CD25/CD127/CD95/CD27 separated CD4+ naive, central memory, regulatory and stem cell-like memory cells. Sort purity for all populations was recorded as exceeding 98%. Details on this clone: Its antigen is currently unknown.

The isolated RNA, all of it, was reverse transcribed, so expressed TCRB transcripts were what got sequenced. Here immunoSEQ multiplex PCR was the method, and the copy in TCRdb shows in-frame clones only, minus some. The sample carries under 250,000 clones, 11% to 15% recorded once. J was trimmed by 1 base and V by 2 bases; bases with no gene match: 3. This CDR3 has 16 residues. CDR1 is SGHNT, CDR2 YYREEE, per germline (reference sequence). Study-wide findings and caveats: High-TCR-expressing cells could be over-represented by cDNA sequencing. It was among patients, rather than healthy donors, that naive, central memory and Treg TCRB repertoires appeared more similar. Moderate but significant shortening of TCRB CDR3s was recorded in all four CD4+ subsets from Type 1 diabetes patients.

The source of this sequence is a man younger than 40 with type 1 diabetes. V gene TRBV5-4 combines with J gene TRBJ2-2; 9 nucleotides match TRBD1. The sample taken for sequencing was naive CD4+ T cells from blood. The CDR3 nucleotides are TGTGCCAGCAGCTTAGGACAGGGGAGGAACACCGGGGAGCTGTTTTTT. This translates into CASSLGQGRNTGELFF.